This TCR beta chain emerged from a study of blood T cells in healthy people across ages. A J-beta primer mix and a sample-barcoded 5' primer were used in a second PCR of roughly 6 to 12 cycles. TCRdb itself ran the 5' RACE reads through MiXCR, one entry per CDR3 protein. The table lists about 930,000 distinct CDR3 sequences, almost 30% of them singletons. Germline CDR1 and CDR2: SGHTA and FQGNSA. V was cut by 1 base and J by 1 base, with 16 bases left in between. This CDR3 has 18 amino acids. This clonotype was recorded once. The same data also contributed to another study, on T cells of mothers and their children. That source adds: The study found thymic selection shapes TCR recombination output similarly in related and unrelated pairs.

The sample comprised blood. V gene TRBV7-2 combines with J gene TRBJ2-2; tentatively, D is TRBD1 (5 bases). This TCR was recovered from a woman between 35 and 50 years old in good health. Written as DNA, the CDR3 is TGTGCCAGCAGCTTAGAACTATTTGGGCAGGGGAACACCGGGGAGCTGTTTTTT. It codes for CASSLELFGQGNTGELFF.